Following are 28 T cell receptor beta chains from one sample sequenced in a study of spatial heterogeneity in lung cancer. Findings and limits, study-wide: Tumor mutation counts were tracked by expanded intratumoral alpha and beta TCR counts.

Time point noted: sample taken at primary tumor resection. MiXCR was run by TCRdb on the 5' RACE reads, yielding one entry per CDR3 protein. This sample has approximately 2,700 distinct CDR3 sequences, with approximately 11% found just once. These receptors' antigens are unknown. This specimen consisted of lung tumor tissue, obtained at surgery. These receptors originate from a female donor with early-stage non-small cell lung cancer.

This clonotype was seen at least ten times. A much larger clone lies one base from this, so it may be a read error. The chain carries TRBV9 and TRBJ2-6; D unclear. In germline, CDR1 is SGDLS, CDR2 YYNGEE. The V and J ends lost 0 bases and 2 bases respectively, with 0 bases between them. This CDR3 comprises 13 residues. The CDR3 is CASSVAGANVLTF. CDR3 nucleotides: TGTGCCAGCAGCGTAGCTGGGGCCAACGTCCTGACTTTC. Together with reference TRBV9 and TRBJ2-6, the CDR3 gives the full variable domain: DSGVTQTPKHLITATGQRVTLRCSPRSGDLSVYWYQQSLDQGLQFLIQYYNGEERAKGNILERFSAQQFPDLHSELNLSSLELGDSALYFCASSVAGANVLTFGAGSRLTVL.

As DNA, the CDR3 is TGTGCCAGCAGCTTAGCTGGGACAGGGCCTGGAAACACCATATATTTT. Encoded protein: CASSLAGTGPGNTIYF. This sequence joins TRBV7-6 and TRBJ1-3; 9 nucleotides line up with TRBD1. J lost 2 bases, V lost 0 bases, and 2 bases had no gene match. The CDR3 runs to 16 residues. Germline V gene sequence: CDR1 SGHVS, CDR2 FNYEAQ.

This clonotype has a handful of counts. This chain uses TRBV9 with TRBJ2-3; no firm D call. Per germline, CDR1 SGDLS and CDR2 YYNGEE. V lost 7 bases, J lost 6 bases, and 9 bases lay in between. There are 11 residues in the CDR3. In DNA, the CDR3 is TGTGCCAGCGAAGGAGCGGATACGCAGTATTTT. It specifies CASEGADTQYF.

This clonotype is large (0.1 to 1%) by share. This chain uses TRBV18 with TRBJ1-1; weak D call: TRBD1 (5 bases). V shed 2 bases and J shed 5 bases, with 12 bases lying between them. This CDR3 contains 14 residues. The germline CDR1 and CDR2 sequences are KGHSH and LQKENI. The CDR3 bases are TGTGCCAGCTCACCAAGTAGGGGAGGTACTGAAGCTTTCTTT. This gives the protein CASSPSRGGTEAFF.

This clonotype was detected a few times. The chain carries TRBV30 and TRBJ1-3; D might be TRBD1 (6 bases). V lost 1 base to trimming and J lost 7 bases, with 20 bases between them. CDR1 is GTSNPN, CDR2 SVGIG, per germline (reference sequence). The CDR3 has 16 amino acids. The CDR3 coding sequence is TGTGCCTGGAGTGCCCCCGGACAGCTAGGGAGTAACACCATATATTTT. Encoded protein: CAWSAPGQLGSNTIYF.

This clonotype is medium-sized (0.01 to 0.1%) in the sample. J is TRBJ1-1 and V is TRBV6-5; D may be TRBD1 (6 bases). The germline V and J ends were trimmed by 9 bases and 4 bases, with 15 bases remaining between them. The CDR3 length is 13 residues. From germline, CDR1 is MNHEY and CDR2 SVGAGI. The CDR3 loop is CARLQGKFTEAFF. The CDR3 DNA reads TGTGCCAGGCTACAGGGAAAATTCACTGAAGCTTTCTTT.

This chain joins TRBV27 and TRBJ1-2, with 8 bases that match TRBD1. V gave up 9 bases and J gave up 5 bases; unmatched junction bases: 8. The germline CDR1 and CDR2 sequences are MNHEY and SMNVEV (reference sequence). This CDR3 has 13 amino acids. CDR3 in DNA: TGTGCCAGTAGTGTTCAGGGGGCGTATGGCTACACCTTC. It translates to CASSVQGAYGYTF.

In this sample, this clonotype is medium-sized (0.01 to 0.1%). The genes are TRBV28 and TRBJ1-5; possibly TRBD1 for D (5 bases). Per germline, CDR1 MDHEN and CDR2 SYDVKM. The CDR3 sequence is 15 residues long. With 6 bases removed from V and 3 bases from J, the gap between germline ends came to 15 bases. DNA for the CDR3: TGTGCCAGCAGCCTCCCCGGGGGACCCAATCAGCCCCAGCATTTT. Residues: CASSLPGGPNQPQHF.

This clonotype is medium-sized in the sample. This chain connects TRBV7-6 to TRBJ2-1; 11 nucleotides agree with TRBD1. The CDR3 covers 15 residues. Unmatched junction bases numbered 1, after V lost 3 bases and J lost 3 bases. Germline CDR1 SGHVS, CDR2 FNYEAQ. The CDR3 loop reads CASSLGQGDYNEQFF. CDR3 in DNA: TGTGCCAGCAGCTTGGGACAGGGGGACTACAATGAGCAGTTCTTC.

This clonotype rates as medium-sized (0.01 to 0.1%). The genes are TRBV6-5 and TRBJ1-4; D might be TRBD1 (6 bases). The CDR3 consists of 13 residues. Germline-derived CDR1 and CDR2 are MNHEY and SVGAGI. The V gene lost 6 bases and the J gene lost 6 bases, with 11 bases spanning the gap. This chain's CDR3 is CASSPKGDEKLFF. CDR3 in DNA: TGTGCCAGCAGCCCGAAGGGGGATGAAAAACTGTTTTTT.

This clonotype was picked up many times. This chain links TRBV4-2 with TRBJ1-6; D gene ambiguous. The CDR3 is 17 amino acids. Germline V lookup: CDR1 LGHNA, CDR2 YNFKEQ. V was trimmed by 1 base and J by 2 bases, leaving 12 bases between them. The CDR3 DNA reads as TGTGCCAGCAGCCAAGCGGCGGGTGTCACCTATAATTCACCCCTCCACTTT. Translating it yields CASSQAAGVTYNSPLHF.

This clonotype is judged medium-sized (0.01 to 0.1%). The rearrangement uses TRBV11-1 and TRBJ2-7; 9 bases line up with TRBD1. This CDR3 is 14 amino acids long. V dropped 4 bases and J dropped 5; count of bases not matched to a gene: 6. Germline V gives CDR1 SGHAT, CDR2 FQDESV (reference sequence). The CDR3 spells CASSSRDRDHEQYF. As DNA, the CDR3 is TGTGCCAGCAGCTCCCGGGACAGGGACCACGAGCAGTACTTC.

By proportion, this clonotype is large. The V call is TRBV5-4, the J call TRBJ2-1; 10 nucleotides match TRBD1. The trim removed 0 bases at V and 6 bases at J, leaving 18 bases unmatched. Germline lookup yields CDR1 SGHNT and CDR2 YYREEE (reference sequence). This CDR3 region has 20 residues. CDR3 loop: CASSLGGPRQGARIGNEQFF. In DNA, the CDR3 is TGTGCCAGCAGCTTGGGGGGCCCTCGACAGGGGGCAAGAATCGGCAATGAGCAGTTCTTC. Supplemented by reference TRBV5-4 and TRBJ2-1, the full variable domain reads ETGVTQSPTHLIKTRGQQVTLRCSSQSGHNTVSWYQQALGQGPQFIFQYYREEENGRGNFPPRFSGLQFPNYSSELNVNALELDDSALYLCASSLGGPRQGARIGNEQFFGPGTRLTVL.

This chain joins TRBV20-1 and TRBJ1-5; D gene ambiguous. This CDR3 contains 15 residues. Looked up from germline, CDR1 is DFQATT and CDR2 is SNEGSKA (reference sequence). V was shortened by 0 bases and J by 4 bases, with 13 bases between the two germline ends. The CDR3 region has the DNA TGCAGTGCTAGAGATCGTCGCCTGGGGAATCAGCCCCAGCATTTT. It codes for CSARDRRLGNQPQHF.

Within the sample, this clonotype is medium-sized. The chain couples TRBV6-5 to TRBJ2-3; D ambiguous. Germline CDR1 is MNHEY and CDR2 is SVGAGI. The CDR3 is 15 amino acids. V shed 0 bases and J shed 5 bases, with 12 bases lying between them. CDR3 nucleotide sequence: TGTGCCAGCAGTTACTCGGACGGGTTCAGAGATACGCAGTATTTT. This codes for CASSYSDGFRDTQYF.

By share, this clonotype ranks as medium-sized. The chain uses TRBV6-5 and TRBJ2-3, with 11 bases fitting TRBD2. The V segment lost 6 bases and the J segment 3 bases; nucleotides outside the gene matches: 5. Germline CDR1 reads MNHEY; CDR2 reads SVGAGI. This CDR3 is built from 15 residues. CDR3 sequence reads: CASRVAGGLTDTQYF. DNA for the CDR3: TGTGCCAGCAGGGTAGCGGGGGGGTTGACAGATACGCAGTATTTT.

This clonotype is medium-sized within its sample. The gene calls are TRBV29-1 and TRBJ2-7; possibly TRBD1 for D (7 bases). Trimming removed 7 bases from V and 3 bases from J, with 16 bases in between. Per germline, CDR1 SQVTM and CDR2 ANQGSEA. The CDR3 totals 13 residues. In nucleotides, the CDR3 is TGCAGCGCCGTCCAGGGGGGCGGCTACGAGCAGTACTTC. Protein: CSAVQGGGYEQYF.

This clonotype rates as medium-sized. V gene TRBV30 combines with J gene TRBJ2-7; TRBD2 agrees at 10 bases. In germline, CDR1 is GTSNPN, CDR2 SVGIG (reference sequence). V was pared by 1 base and J by 2 bases, with 5 bases of the junction left unmatched. This CDR3 spans 15 amino acids. The CDR3 loop reads CAWSAGTSVPYEQYF. Here the CDR3 DNA reads TGTGCCTGGAGTGCCGGGACTAGCGTGCCCTACGAGCAGTACTTC.

This clonotype was detected ten times or more. This chain joins TRBV6-2 or TRBV6-3 and TRBJ2-2; D unclear. V dropped 2 bases and J dropped 6 bases, with 16 bases sitting between them. The CDR3 length is 16 residues. The germline V gene has CDR1 MNHEY and CDR2 SVGEGT. CDR3 DNA sequence: TGTGCCAGCAGTTACGGGCCGGCCCGGCTGGCCGGGGAGCTGTTTTTT. Its translation is CASSYGPARLAGELFF.

In its sample, this clonotype was seen many times. The chain joins TRBV7-3 to TRBJ2-3; D possibly uses TRBD1 or TRBD2 (5 bases each). CDR1 and CDR2 from the germline V gene are SGHTA and FQGTGA. This CDR3 region has 15 residues. V lost 3 bases, J lost 1 base, and 11 bases lay in between. The CDR3 reads CASSLNRGGTDTQYF. In DNA form, the CDR3 reads TGTGCCAGCAGCTTGAATAGGGGAGGCACAGATACGCAGTATTTT.

This clonotype is medium-sized within its sample. CDR3 residues: CASSLVDRVIEKLFF. The CDR3 DNA reads TGTGCCAGCAGCTTGGTCGACAGGGTGATTGAAAAACTGTTTTTT. The chain couples TRBV5-8 to TRBJ1-4; TRBD1 agrees at 7 bases. Germline values: CDR1 SGHTS, CDR2 YDEGEE. The CDR3 runs to 15 residues. V dropped 0 bases and J dropped 7; count of bases not matched to a gene: 6.

This clonotype is medium-sized by share. This rearrangement joins TRBV20-1 to TRBJ2-1; TRBD1 matches 7 bases. The V gene's germline CDR1 is DFQATT and CDR2 SNEGSKA (reference sequence). V shed 6 bases, J shed 5 bases, and the junction held 13 bases outside the gene matches. The CDR3 consists of 15 residues. This CDR3 is CSATNRGLGHNEQFF. CDR3 in DNA: TGCAGTGCCACCAATAGGGGGCTGGGCCACAATGAGCAGTTCTTC.

This clonotype is labeled as medium-sized. The CDR3 region has the DNA TGTGCCTGGAGTGTATTTGTGGAGACCCAGTACTTC. Its translation is CAWSVFVETQYF. This chain joins TRBV30 and TRBJ2-5, with D unresolved. Trimming stripped 0 bases from V and 5 bases from J, with 7 bases between. Per the germline V gene, CDR1 is GTSNPN and CDR2 is SVGIG (reference sequence). CDR3 length equals 12 residues.

This clonotype showed up many times. V usage is TRBV28 and J usage is TRBJ1-5; D remains unclear. CDR1 is MDHEN and CDR2 is SYDVKM in the germline V gene. CDR3 length: 15 amino acids. V was pared by 6 bases and J by 5 bases, with 17 bases between. The CDR3 DNA follows: TGTGCCAGCAGCCGGTCTATCGCGTGGGATCAGCCCCAGCATTTT. Its translation is CASSRSIAWDQPQHF.

In this sample, this clonotype turned up a few times. The V and J genes are TRBV28 and TRBJ1-1, with TRBD1 matching over 10 bases. V lost 7 bases to trimming and J lost 4 bases; unmatched junction nucleotides: 9. The length of the CDR3 is 15 residues. Per germline, CDR1 MDHEN and CDR2 SYDVKM. The CDR3 bases are TGTGCCAGCATCTCCGGGACAGGGGTCCGCACTGAAGCTTTCTTT. Protein product: CASISGTGVRTEAFF.

This clonotype is deemed medium-sized (0.01 to 0.1%). The J gene is TRBJ1-6, the V gene TRBV27, with unresolved D. Germline assignment: CDR1 MNHEY and CDR2 SMNVEV (reference sequence). V was pared by 4 bases and J by 7 bases, with 17 bases between. This CDR3 spans 16 amino acids. The CDR3 sequence: CASSSSPGAGNSPLHF. The CDR3 DNA sequence: TGTGCCAGCAGTTCCAGCCCGGGAGCGGGAAATTCACCCCTCCACTTT.

Ten or more counts support this clonotype. The rearrangement uses TRBV14 and TRBJ2-2; 15 positions match TRBD2. With V trimmed by 5 bases and J by 3 bases, 7 bases remained unmatched. This CDR3 contains 18 residues. Germline loops: CDR1 SGHDN, CDR2 FVKESK. The CDR3 loop reads CASSWKGLAGGDTGELFF. The CDR3 DNA reads TGTGCCAGCAGCTGGAAAGGACTAGCGGGAGGGGACACCGGGGAGCTGTTTTTT.

This clonotype occurred a few times. This sequence joins TRBV20-1 and TRBJ1-2; D gene ambiguous. Germline CDR1 reads DFQATT; CDR2 reads SNEGSKA (reference sequence). V dropped 6 bases and J dropped 0 bases, with 8 bases sitting between them. This CDR3 has 12 residues. In nucleotides, the CDR3 is TGCAGTGCCCGCTTGTCTAACTATGGCTACACCTTC. This sequence encodes CSARLSNYGYTF.